The 7 T cell receptor beta chains listed next were all sequenced from one sample in a study of cytomegalovirus exposure and HLA in healthy donors. The PCR made use of 60 Vbeta and 13 Jbeta primers. Produced via immunoSEQ multiplex PCR; TCRdb's table is partial and in-frame only. Among around 200,000 clones listed, around 85% were seen once. Sequenced sample: PBMCs. The origin of the receptors is a man aged 45-65 years in good health and CMV-seronegative.

The CDR3 reads CASSPAFRGGYTF. DNA for the CDR3: TGTGCCAGCAGCCCGGCGTTCAGGGGTGGCTACACCTTC. The V and J genes are TRBV11-1 and TRBJ1-2; D may be TRBD1 (6 bases). Trimming left V 5 bases short and J 7 bases short, with 14 bases between. This CDR3 is 13 amino acids long. The germline CDR1 and CDR2 sequences are SGHAT and FQDESV (reference sequence).

The gene calls are TRBV2 and TRBJ1-5, with a tentative D call TRBD1 (5 bases). The germline V gene has CDR1 SNHLY and CDR2 FYNNEI. The CDR3 runs 13 residues. V was pared by 5 bases and J by 4 bases, with 9 bases between. CDR3 bases: TGTGCCAGCAGTCTGGACACGAATCAGCCCCAGCATTTT. This encodes CASSLDTNQPQHF.

V and J are TRBV5-1 and TRBJ2-2; TRBD2 aligns across 10 bases. V lost 4 bases to trimming and J lost 1 base; unmatched junction nucleotides: 1. Germline CDR1 and CDR2: SGHRS and YFSETQ. The CDR3 spans 15 residues. In DNA form, the CDR3 reads TGCGCCAGCAGCGGGACTAGCGTGAACACCGGGGAGCTGTTTTTT. This encodes CASSGTSVNTGELFF.

This CDR3 reads CASTRLTGNTIYF. The CDR3 DNA reads TGTGCCAGCACGAGACTCACTGGAAACACCATATATTTT. The genes are TRBV28 and TRBJ1-3; D unresolved. Germline CDR1 MDHEN, CDR2 SYDVKM. CDR3 length: 13 amino acids. With 7 bases removed from V and 2 bases from J, the gap between germline ends came to 9 bases.

CDR3 loop: CAWKGAGGNTIYF. In DNA, the CDR3 is TGTGCCTGGAAGGGGGCTGGTGGAAACACCATATATTTT. The rearrangement links TRBV30 to TRBJ1-3, with TRBD1 matching 7 bases. The length of the CDR3 is 13 residues. CDR1 is GTSNPN, CDR2 SVGIG, per germline (reference sequence). Trimming removed 4 bases from V and 3 bases from J; junction bases left unmatched: 3.

This chain links TRBV2 with TRBJ1-1, with D perhaps matching TRBD1 (6 bases). V lost 6 bases to trimming and J lost 9 bases, with 17 bases between them. CDR1 is SNHLY, CDR2 FYNNEI, per germline. The CDR3 is 13 residues long. The CDR3 DNA reads TGTGCCAGCAGGGACAGTATAACCCCTAAAGCTTTCTTT. This translates into CASRDSITPKAFF.

V usage is TRBV29-1 and J usage is TRBJ2-2; 10 bases map to TRBD2. Trimming took 6 bases from V and 4 from J; bases not matched to a gene: 11. The CDR3 covers 16 residues. CDR1 and CDR2 from the germline V gene are SQVTM and ANQGSEA. CDR3 coding DNA: TGCAGCGTGACCTCAAGATTAGCGGGAGGCACCGGGGAGCTGTTTTTT. Protein: CSVTSRLAGGTGELFF.